The sequence of this T cell receptor beta chain was determined in a study of regulatory T cells in long-lasting Graves disease. Findings and limits, study-wide: Favored usage of TRBV28, TRBJ1-2 and TRBJ2-5 was recorded in persistent disease. Lower TCR diversity characterized persistent Graves' patients relative to newly diagnosed patients.

Building of the TCR beta libraries involved iRepertoire HTBI primers and Arm-PCR of CDR3 regions. MiXCR was run by TCRdb on the multiplex PCR reads, yielding one entry per CDR3 protein. The sample carries some 460,000 distinct CDR3 sequences, 16% recorded once. Described time point: newly diagnosed GD, antithyroid drugs for less than 3 months. Construction of the TCR library relied on RNA isolated from PBMCs. This CDR3 contains 14 residues. CDR1 and CDR2 (germline): GTSNPN, SVGIG (reference sequence). In this sample, this clonotype turned up a few times. The target antigen is unknown. At one end, the junction sequence differs from germline, possibly due to a read error. The same specimen was also included in a second study, on T cells in Graves' hyperthyroidism and ophthalmopathy. Per that paper: Among the patients, aged 18 to 65, hyperthyroidism was newly diagnosed and had lasted under 2 months. The TCR CDR3 first-round RT-PCR relied on the HTBI primer set.

This receptor was obtained from a man aged 35 to 55 with Graves disease. The chain couples TRBV30 to TRBJ2-1, with a tentative D call TRBD1 (5 bases). The end of the DNA fits TRBJ2-5 better, so the J call may be wrong. Sequenced material: peripheral blood mononuclear cells (PBMCs), taken at new diagnosis, from a patient treated with antithyroid drugs. The CDR3 loop is CAWTTSGLREAQYF. The CDR3, as DNA: TGTGCCTGGACCACCTCAGGGTTACGAGAGGCCCAGTACTTC.